This entry is about one T cell receptor beta chain. Its antigen is unidentified. Germline V gene lookup returns CDR1 ENHRY and CDR2 SYGVKD. This CDR3 contains 16 residues. Trimming removed 5 bases at V and 0 bases at J, with 17 bases between. TCRdb analysed the RT-PCR reads with MiXCR anew, one entry per CDR3 protein. The sample consists of approximately 700,000 distinct CDR3 sequences, approximately 14% of them appearing once. This entry is derived from a study of response to subunit inactivated influenza vaccine. Whole-study results and caveats: The authors proposed limited new T cell recruitment per seasonal influenza vaccination.

Sequencing was performed on PBMCs from blood, taken roughly 12 days after vaccination. The chain joins TRBV10-3 to TRBJ2-7, with D perhaps matching TRBD2 (7 bases). The sequence was collected from a man aged 45-65 years who received an inactivated influenza vaccine. This CDR3 is CAISPWGRGISYEQYF. DNA for the CDR3: TGTGCCATCAGTCCTTGGGGGCGGGGGATCTCCTACGAGCAGTACTTC.